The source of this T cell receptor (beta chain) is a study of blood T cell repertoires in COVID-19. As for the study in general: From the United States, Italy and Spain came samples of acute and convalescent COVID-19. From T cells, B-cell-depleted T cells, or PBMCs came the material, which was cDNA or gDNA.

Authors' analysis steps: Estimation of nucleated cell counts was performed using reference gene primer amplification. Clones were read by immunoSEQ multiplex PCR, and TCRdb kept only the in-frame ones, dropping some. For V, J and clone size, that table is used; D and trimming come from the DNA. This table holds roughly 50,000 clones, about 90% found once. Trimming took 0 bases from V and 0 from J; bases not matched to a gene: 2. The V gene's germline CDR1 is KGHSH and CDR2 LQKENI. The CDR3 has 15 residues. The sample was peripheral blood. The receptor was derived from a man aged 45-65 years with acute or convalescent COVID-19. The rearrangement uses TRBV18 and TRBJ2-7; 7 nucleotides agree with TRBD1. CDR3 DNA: TGTGCCAGCTCACCACCGCGACAGGGCTCCTACGAGCAGTACTTC. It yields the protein CASSPPRQGSYEQYF.